These 32 T cell receptor beta chains came from one sample sequenced in a study of T cell responses to AZD1222 COVID-19 vaccine. Data came from immunoSEQ multiplex PCR; TCRdb stores just in-frame clones and leaves some out. This table holds 100,000 to 150,000 clones, around 87% found once. Material: peripheral blood, obtained on day 0 of AZD1222 vaccination. The source of these receptors is an adult in good health.

J is TRBJ2-5 and V is TRBV5-1; D may correspond to TRBD1 or TRBD2 (6 bases each). This CDR3 is built from 14 residues. V dropped 0 bases and J dropped 5 bases, with 11 bases sitting between them. Germline values: CDR1 SGHRS, CDR2 YFSETQ. This CDR3 is CASSLEGGQETQYF. The CDR3 DNA follows: TGCGCCAGCAGCTTGGAGGGGGGCCAGGAGACCCAGTACTTC.

The chain joins TRBV5-8 to TRBJ1-1, with D uncertain. The CDR3 covers 12 residues. Germline CDR1 reads SGHTS; CDR2 reads YDEGEE. V was clipped by 1 base and J by 10 bases, with 11 bases between them. The CDR3 spells CASSLPPSRAFF. CDR3 sequence (DNA): TGTGCCAGCAGCTTGCCGCCGAGCAGAGCTTTCTTT.

This rearrangement joins TRBV27 to TRBJ1-5, with D tentatively TRBD1 (5 bases). The CDR3 has 15 residues. CDR1 is MNHEY and CDR2 is SMNVEV in the germline V gene (reference sequence). Trimming removed 4 bases at V and 0 bases at J, with 10 bases between. CDR3 protein: CASSSHQGSNQPQHF. CDR3 coding DNA: TGTGCCAGCAGTTCTCATCAGGGTAGCAATCAGCCCCAGCATTTT.

This chain links TRBV10-3 with TRBJ1-3, with D perhaps matching TRBD1 (5 bases). From germline, CDR1 is ENHRY and CDR2 SYGVKD. V lost 6 bases and J lost 11, with 17 bases in between. CDR3 length: 13 amino acids. As DNA, the CDR3 is TGTGCCATCAGGGAAGGACGGGACTTAGCCATATATTTT. Translation gives CAIREGRDLAIYF.

This chain links TRBV5-6 with TRBJ1-2; D not certain. The CDR3 spans 12 residues. V lost 0 bases and J lost 8, with 8 bases in between. CDR1 is SGHDT and CDR2 is YYEEEE in the germline V gene. Written as DNA, the CDR3 is TGTGCCAGCAGCTTGGGGGCCGGCGGCTACACCTTC. Encoded protein: CASSLGAGGYTF.

The chain is built from TRBV10-3 and TRBJ1-2, with 9 bases matching TRBD1. There are 13 residues in the CDR3. V shed 8 bases and J 8 bases; nucleotides not matched to a gene: 9. CDR1 ENHRY and CDR2 SYGVKD come from the germline V gene. CDR3 in DNA: TGTGCCATCGCCCAGACAGGGGGTGACGGCTACACCTTC. Amino acids: CAIAQTGGDGYTF.

The DNA for the CDR3 is TGTGCCAGCAGTGCCCAACTCCCTCGGAGTACTGAAGCTTTCTTT. This sequence encodes CASSAQLPRSTEAFF. The chain carries TRBV28 and TRBJ1-1; D is undetermined. Germline assignment: CDR1 MDHEN and CDR2 SYDVKM. The CDR3 sequence is 15 residues long. Trimming cost V 5 bases and J 5 bases, with 18 bases left between them.

CDR3 sequence reads: CASSPKRESGNTIYF. The CDR3 DNA reads as TGCGCCAGCAGCCCTAAGCGGGAGTCTGGAAACACCATATATTTT. The chain couples TRBV5-1 to TRBJ1-3; D call uncertain. The CDR3 extends over 15 amino acids. Deletions cut 4 bases from V and 1 base from J, with 12 bases between. CDR1 and CDR2 (germline): SGHRS, YFSETQ.

The chain has TRBV7-9 and TRBJ1-1, with D unresolved. Germline V gene data show CDR1 as SEHNR and CDR2 as FQNEAQ (reference sequence). V lost 1 base and J lost 1, with 10 bases in between. This CDR3 contains 15 residues. CDR3 loop: CASSLDWKTNTEAFF. The DNA of the CDR3 is TGTGCCAGCAGCTTAGATTGGAAAACGAACACTGAAGCTTTCTTT.

The J gene is TRBJ1-5, the V gene TRBV4-1; D is undetermined. Germline CDR1 is MGHRA and CDR2 is YSYEKL. This CDR3 is 15 amino acids long. Deletions cut 0 bases from V and 0 bases from J, with 6 bases between. The CDR3 region is CASSQESYSNQPQHF. In DNA form, the CDR3 reads TGCGCCAGCAGCCAAGAGTCTTATAGCAATCAGCCCCAGCATTTT.

V usage is TRBV24-1 and J usage is TRBJ2-5; 9 bases line up with TRBD1. This CDR3 has 16 amino acids. Trimming removed 3 bases from V and 4 bases from J; junction bases left unmatched: 8. The germline CDR1 and CDR2 sequences are KGHDR and SFDVKD. CDR3 sequence (DNA): TGTGCCACCAGTGATGCGACAGGGGGGTTGGGAGAGACCCAGTACTTC. This gives the protein CATSDATGGLGETQYF.

The chain uses TRBV19 and TRBJ2-1, with D perhaps TRBD1 (5 bases). The CDR3 is made up of 16 amino acids. Trimming removed 5 bases from V and 0 bases from J, with 14 bases in between. Germline assignment: CDR1 LNHDA and CDR2 SQIVND (reference sequence). In DNA form, the CDR3 reads TGTGCCAGTAGTCGCGGACAACCTTCCTCCTACAATGAGCAGTTCTTC. Translated: CASSRGQPSSYNEQFF.

This clone was seen more than once but under ten times. The chain links TRBV28 to TRBJ1-4; D not certain. The ends were cut back, 6 bases at V and 5 bases at J, with 4 bases in the middle. Germline CDR1 reads MDHEN; CDR2 reads SYDVKM. This CDR3 is built from 11 residues. This CDR3 reads CASRKNEKLFF. The CDR3 DNA is TGTGCCAGCAGAAAGAATGAAAAACTGTTTTTT.

This chain connects TRBV3-1 (or the pseudogene TRBV3-2) to TRBJ1-2; the match to TRBD1 covers 10 bases. Germline CDR1 LGHDT, CDR2 YNNKEL (reference sequence). The ends lost 1 base at V and 8 bases at J; junction bases unmatched: 7. The CDR3 has 15 residues. CDR3 sequence reads: CASSQAGDRGGGYTF. The CDR3 DNA follows: TGTGCCAGCAGCCAAGCCGGGGACAGGGGTGGAGGCTACACCTTC.

The V gene is TRBV5-4, the J gene TRBJ1-2, with D possibly being TRBD1 (5 bases). Germline CDR1 and CDR2: SGHNT and YYREEE (reference sequence). Trimming shortened V by 0 bases and J by 1 base, and 13 bases separated the two germline ends. This CDR3 is built from 16 residues. CDR3 DNA sequence: TGTGCCAGCAGCTTGGCTCGCCAGGGCTTTAACTATGGCTACACCTTC. This codes for CASSLARQGFNYGYTF.

The gene calls are TRBV10-3 and TRBJ1-4; TRBD1 agrees at 8 bases. This CDR3 spans 14 amino acids. Losses at the gene ends were 5 bases for V and 6 bases for J; bases not matched to a gene: 5. Per the germline V gene, CDR1 is ENHRY and CDR2 is SYGVKD. CDR3 nucleotides: TGTGCCATCAGTTCAGGGGGCATGGATGAAAAACTGTTTTTT. Its translation: CAISSGGMDEKLFF.

This chain connects TRBV6-2 or TRBV6-3 to TRBJ1-2; D is unclear. The V and J ends lost 4 bases and 2 bases respectively, with 17 bases between them. The V gene's germline CDR1 is MNHEY and CDR2 SVGEGT. The CDR3 spans 16 residues. DNA for the CDR3: TGTGCCAGCAGTTTCCCCTCGATTTATTCCAACTATGGCTACACCTTC. It codes for CASSFPSIYSNYGYTF.

This clone appeared a few times. The chain combines TRBV25-1 with TRBJ1-5; tentatively, D is TRBD1 (6 bases). The CDR3 length is 15 residues. The V gene's germline CDR1 is MGHDK and CDR2 SYGVNS. Trimming took off 5 bases at V and 6 bases at J, with 17 bases between the two ends. The CDR3 nucleotides read TGTGCCAGCAGTAATCAGGGGCCGGGGCTTCAGCCCCAGCATTTT. It yields the protein CASSNQGPGLQPQHF.

V is TRBV6-5 and J is TRBJ1-1; D uncertain. Looked up from germline, CDR1 is MNHEY and CDR2 is SVGAGI. There are 15 residues in the CDR3. V was pared by 10 bases and J by 0 bases, with 18 bases between. CDR3 in amino acids: CATERYRNMNTEAFF. In DNA form, the CDR3 reads TGTGCCACAGAAAGGTATCGCAACATGAACACTGAAGCTTTCTTT.

The chain is built from TRBV19 and TRBJ2-7, with TRBD2 as a possible D gene (5 bases). The V end lost 6 bases, the J end lost 6 bases, and 9 bases lay between the germline ends. CDR3 length equals 11 residues. Germline V lookup: CDR1 LNHDA, CDR2 SQIVND (reference sequence). Here the CDR3 DNA reads TGTGCCAGTAGAGAAGGAGGCGAGCAGTACTTC. Its protein is CASREGGEQYF.

V gene TRBV28 combines with J gene TRBJ2-7, with TRBD2 matching 7 bases. Germline CDR1 reads MDHEN; CDR2 reads SYDVKM. J was trimmed by 6 bases and V by 5 bases; bases with no gene match: 13. The CDR3 loop spans 15 amino acids. The CDR3 spells CASSHPAGVFPEQYF. DNA for the CDR3: TGTGCCAGCAGTCATCCGGCGGGAGTTTTCCCCGAGCAGTACTTC.

Concerning this clone itself: Its ends do not fully match the called genes, so a read error is possible. J is TRBJ1-2 and V is TRBV12-3 or TRBV12-4, with no clear D. The CDR3 loop spans 11 amino acids. CDR3 DNA: TGTGCCAGCAGTTTACGAAGTGGCCACACCTTC. It yields the protein CASSLRSGHTF.

This clone showed up just once. This chain links TRBV18 with TRBJ1-2; no reliable D call. The CDR3 has 15 amino acids. V lost 3 bases and J lost 1, with 12 bases in between. Per germline, CDR1 KGHSH and CDR2 LQKENI. The CDR3 reads CASSPRWQDNYGYTF. The CDR3, as DNA: TGTGCCAGCTCACCCAGATGGCAGGATAACTATGGCTACACCTTC.

The chain uses TRBV19 and TRBJ1-5; D might be TRBD1 (5 bases). With 7 bases removed from V and 0 bases from J, the gap between germline ends came to 16 bases. The CDR3 runs 16 residues. CDR1 and CDR2 (germline): LNHDA, SQIVND (reference sequence). CDR3 residues: CASNEGPPYSNQPQHF. DNA of the CDR3: TGTGCCAGTAACGAGGGACCGCCTTATAGCAATCAGCCCCAGCATTTT.

The table lists this clone with a count of one. This rearrangement joins TRBV19 to TRBJ1-3; the D gene is possibly TRBD1 (6 bases). Trimming pared 4 bases from V and 4 bases from J, leaving 14 bases between. This CDR3 has 15 amino acids. Germline V gene data show CDR1 as LNHDA and CDR2 as SQIVND (reference sequence). The CDR3 nucleotides read TGTGCCAGTAGTACAAGACCGACAGGAGGAAACACCATATATTTT. Amino acid sequence: CASSTRPTGGNTIYF.

Here the CDR3 reads CASSQGGPGDNSPLHF. The CDR3 region has the DNA TGTGCCAGCAGCCAAGGCGGGCCGGGGGATAATTCACCCCTCCACTTT. The J gene is TRBJ1-6, the V gene TRBV3-1 (or the pseudogene TRBV3-2); possibly TRBD1 for D (5 bases). V lost 1 base, J lost 5 bases, and 12 bases lay in between. This CDR3 is 16 amino acids long. The germline gives CDR1 LGHDT, CDR2 YNNKEL (reference sequence).

The chain is built from TRBV19 and TRBJ1-1, with 9 bases matching TRBD1. V trimming: 5 bases; J trimming: 7 bases; junction bases outside the gene matches: 8. This CDR3 spans 14 amino acids. Germline loops: CDR1 LNHDA, CDR2 SQIVND (reference sequence). The CDR3 loop is CASSFGTGLNEAFF. The CDR3 nucleotides are TGTGCCAGTAGTTTTGGGACAGGGTTAAATGAAGCTTTCTTT.

The gene calls are TRBV6-6 and TRBJ1-5; the match to TRBD1 covers 9 bases. V lost 2 bases, J lost 1 base, and 3 bases stayed unmatched. Germline lookup yields CDR1 MNHNY and CDR2 SVGAGI (reference sequence). This CDR3 spans 16 amino acids. CDR3 sequence reads: CASSYTGTGSNQPQHF. The CDR3 DNA is TGTGCCAGCAGTTACACCGGGACAGGGAGCAATCAGCCCCAGCATTTT.

The chain carries TRBV18 and TRBJ1-4; D unclear. Germline CDR1 reads KGHSH; CDR2 reads LQKENI. Trimming left V 6 bases short and J 0 bases short, with 8 bases between. This CDR3 is 14 amino acids long. CDR3 sequence: CASSLSTTNEKLFF. The CDR3 nucleotides are TGTGCCAGCTCCCTATCTACAACTAATGAAAAACTGTTTTTT.

This chain links TRBV18 with TRBJ2-5; TRBD1 agrees at 10 bases. The J segment lost 2 bases and the V segment lost 6 bases, leaving 15 bases of the junction unmatched. CDR3 size: 18 residues. The germline V gene encodes CDR1 KGHSH and CDR2 LQKENI. DNA for the CDR3: TGTGCCAGCTCTCATACCGGGACAGGGGTCGGGAGACAAGAGACCCAGTACTTC. It translates to CASSHTGTGVGRQETQYF. The variable domain in full, completed from reference TRBV18 and TRBJ2-5, reads NAGVMQNPRHLVRRRGQEARLRCSPMKGHSHVYWYRQLPEEGLKFMVYLQKENIIDESGMPKERFSAEFPKEGPSILRIQQVVRGDSAAYFCASSHTGTGVGRQETQYFGPGTRLLVL.

The V call is TRBV10-3, the J call TRBJ2-7; D is possibly TRBD1 (5 bases). The V end lost 5 bases, the J end lost 3 bases, and 8 bases lay between the germline ends. CDR1 is ENHRY, CDR2 SYGVKD, per germline. CDR3 length equals 12 residues. The CDR3 coding sequence is TGTGCCATCAGTATGGACATCTACGAGCAGTACTTC. Its translation is CAISMDIYEQYF.

This chain uses TRBV27 with TRBJ2-1; 15 nucleotides match TRBD2. The CDR3 extends over 17 amino acids. V was clipped by 10 bases and J by 7 bases; unmatched bases: 14. The germline V gene encodes CDR1 MNHEY and CDR2 SMNVEV (reference sequence). In nucleotides, the CDR3 is TGTGCCACCAATAATTTACTAGGGACTAGCGGGGGGAATGAGCAGTTCTTC. Translated: CATNNLLGTSGGNEQFF.